This entry lists 17 T cell receptor beta chains sequenced from one sample in a study of shared clonotypes between healthy human individuals. Only in-frame clones appear in the TCRdb table, and some are missing; sequencing was by immunoSEQ multiplex PCR. Here the sample spans more than 2 million clones, less than 95% being singletons. The naive CD8 subset, CD45RO-negative cells positively selected for CCR7, excluded terminally differentiated effector memory CD45RA+ cells. Sequenced: naive CD8+ T cells sorted from blood. The receptors stem from a man aged 18 to 35 in good health.

The rearrangement links TRBV6-1 to TRBJ2-1; D is unclear. Trimming removed 2 bases from V and 8 bases from J, with 4 bases in between. The CDR3 consists of 11 residues. Germline V gives CDR1 MNHNS, CDR2 SASEGT. The CDR3 sequence is CASSELYEQFF. The CDR3, as DNA: TGTGCCAGCAGTGAATTGTATGAGCAGTTCTTC.

The chain couples TRBV6-1 to TRBJ1-2; D is unresolved. Germline lookup yields CDR1 MNHNS and CDR2 SASEGT. CDR3 length: 17 amino acids. The V and J ends lost 2 bases and 2 bases respectively, with 18 bases between them. CDR3 sequence (DNA): TGTGCCAGCAGTGAATTCCCAATTGAGGGCACCAACTATGGCTACACCTTC. Translation gives CASSEFPIEGTNYGYTF.

The chain employs TRBV7-9 and TRBJ2-2; no reliable D call. Between the trimmed V and J ends, which lost 2 bases and 5 bases, there was a span of 6 bases. This CDR3 comprises 13 residues. Germline V gene lookup returns CDR1 SEHNR and CDR2 FQNEAQ (reference sequence). The CDR3 DNA follows: TGTGCCAGCAGCTTACCACCAACCGGGGAGCTGTTTTTT. This translates into CASSLPPTGELFF.

Notes on this clone: At the DNA level, this CDR3 is encoded by other sequences in the same sample as well. The chain couples TRBV5-1 to TRBJ2-7; 10 nucleotides agree with TRBD1. The CDR3 sequence is 14 residues long. Germline CDR1 and CDR2: SGHRS and YFSETQ. J was trimmed by 3 bases and V by 4 bases; bases with no gene match: 4. CDR3 sequence: CASSAGQGVYEQYF. As DNA, the CDR3 is TGCGCCAGCAGCGCTGGACAGGGGGTCTACGAGCAGTACTTC.

This rearrangement joins TRBV5-1 to TRBJ2-2, with 7 bases lining up with TRBD2. This CDR3 contains 14 residues. V dropped 4 bases and J dropped 5; count of bases not matched to a gene: 5. Germline-derived CDR1 and CDR2 are SGHRS and YFSETQ. The CDR3 coding sequence is TGCGCCAGCAGCCAAGCGGGAATGACCGGGGAGCTGTTTTTT. This sequence encodes CASSQAGMTGELFF.

Comment on this clone: Other DNA sequences in this sample translate to the same CDR3. The chain has TRBV4-1 and TRBJ2-1; D is unclear. Trimming pared 1 base from V and 2 bases from J, leaving 6 bases between. The germline gives CDR1 MGHRA, CDR2 YSYEKL. The CDR3 runs to 14 residues. The CDR3 region is CASSQVGTYNEQFF. The CDR3 bases are TGCGCCAGCAGCCAAGTGGGGACCTACAATGAGCAGTTCTTC.

This chain uses TRBV7-9 with TRBJ1-2; D might be TRBD1 (5 bases). The CDR3 sequence is 13 residues long. Germline V gene sequence: CDR1 SEHNR, CDR2 FQNEAQ (reference sequence). Trimming removed 1 base from V and 8 bases from J, with 11 bases in between. The CDR3 is CASSLVIRDGYTF. In DNA, the CDR3 is TGTGCCAGCAGCTTAGTCATAAGGGACGGCTACACCTTC.

The CDR3 nucleotides read TGTGCCAGCAGCTCAACCAGAGTAGCGGCGGGAGGGCGGCATGAGCAGTTCTTC. It translates to CASSSTRVAAGGRHEQFF. The chain recombines TRBV7-9 with TRBJ2-1, with TRBD2 identical over 9 bases. The germline V gene encodes CDR1 SEHNR and CDR2 FQNEAQ (reference sequence). The junction had 18 bases not matched to a gene; V was cut back by 4 bases and J by 8 bases. The CDR3 loop spans 18 amino acids. The entire variable domain, with the rest obtained from reference TRBV7-9 and TRBJ2-1, is as follows: DTGVSQNPRHKITKRGQNVTFRCDPISEHNRLYWYRQTLGQGPEFLTYFQNEAQLEKSRLLSDRFSAERPKGSFSTLEIQRTEQGDSAMYLCASSSTRVAAGGRHEQFFGPGTRLTVL.

The J gene is TRBJ2-7, the V gene TRBV6-5; either TRBD1 or TRBD2 may fit D (5 bases each). The CDR3 sequence is 14 residues long. Germline assignment: CDR1 MNHEY and CDR2 SVGAGI. Trimming removed 5 bases from V and 2 bases from J, with 13 bases in between. For the CDR3, the DNA is TGTGCCAGCAGTCTTCGGGACGGAACCTACGAGCAGTACTTC. Residues: CASSLRDGTYEQYF.

The rearrangement joins TRBV28 to TRBJ2-2, with D tentatively TRBD1 (5 bases). Per germline, CDR1 MDHEN and CDR2 SYDVKM. The CDR3 runs to 18 residues. Trimming took off 3 bases at V and 4 bases at J, with 21 bases between the two ends. The CDR3, as DNA: TGTGCCAGCAGTTTCAGTAGGGGATGGATACCTGGCACCGGGGAGCTGTTTTTT. Amino acid sequence: CASSFSRGWIPGTGELFF.

The chain is built from TRBV6-1 and TRBJ2-1, with 10 positions matching TRBD2. Germline loops: CDR1 MNHNS, CDR2 SASEGT. Trimming removed 2 bases from V and 9 bases from J; junction bases left unmatched: 7. This CDR3 contains 15 residues. The CDR3 sequence: CASSELSLAGFEQFF. Written as DNA, the CDR3 is TGTGCCAGCAGTGAACTTTCACTAGCGGGGTTTGAGCAGTTCTTC.

CDR3 sequence (DNA): TGTGCCAGCAGTGAATCACCGGGACACCGGACGGAGACCCAGTACTTC. Protein sequence: CASSESPGHRTETQYF. The chain combines TRBV2 with TRBJ2-5; possibly TRBD1 for D (6 bases). This CDR3 is built from 16 residues. Germline V gene lookup returns CDR1 SNHLY and CDR2 FYNNEI. V lost 2 bases, J lost 5 bases, and 18 bases lay in between.

The sample holds one count of this clone. The V call is TRBV4-1, the J call TRBJ1-1; 8 positions match TRBD1. V gave up 0 bases and J gave up 4 bases; unmatched junction bases: 4. In germline, CDR1 is MGHRA, CDR2 YSYEKL. This CDR3 contains 15 residues. The CDR3, as DNA: TGCGCCAGCAGCCAAGAGTTAACAGGGGGCACTGAAGCTTTCTTT. This encodes CASSQELTGGTEAFF.

Notes on this clone: The sample has other DNA sequences that encode this CDR3 too. V and J are TRBV9 and TRBJ2-7; D possibly matches TRBD1 or TRBD2 (6 bases each). Between the trimmed V and J ends, which lost 4 bases and 3 bases, there was a span of 14 bases. Germline loops: CDR1 SGDLS, CDR2 YYNGEE. The CDR3 extends over 14 amino acids. The CDR3 sequence: CASSPGGGGYEQYF. Written as DNA, the CDR3 is TGTGCCAGCAGCCCAGGAGGGGGAGGCTACGAGCAGTACTTC.

The chain is built from TRBV11-2 and TRBJ2-1; the D is unclear. This CDR3 is 11 amino acids long. V gave up 3 bases and J gave up 6 bases, with 3 bases separating them. Germline V gene sequence: CDR1 SGHAT, CDR2 FQNNGV. In nucleotides, the CDR3 is TGTGCCAGCAGCTTTGCCAATGAGCAGTTCTTC. Translation gives CASSFANEQFF. Full variable domain (missing parts from reference TRBV11-2 and TRBJ2-1): EAGVAQSPRYKIIEKRQSVAFWCNPISGHATLYWYQQILGQGPKLLIQFQNNGVVDDSQLPKDRFSAERLKGVDSTLKIQPAKLEDSAVYLCASSFANEQFFGPGTRLTVL.

The chain uses TRBV5-6 and TRBJ1-1, with 8 bases that match TRBD1. Germline V CDR1 and CDR2: SGHDT, YYEEEE. This CDR3 spans 17 amino acids. V was pared by 0 bases and J by 1 base, with 8 bases of the junction left unmatched. The CDR3: CASSLGQGAAENTEAFF. CDR3 DNA sequence: TGTGCCAGCAGCTTGGGCCAGGGGGCTGCGGAGAACACTGAAGCTTTCTTT.

Only one count was recorded for this clone. The chain's CDR3 is CASSQLQGTSYEQYF. CDR3 coding DNA: TGCGCCAGCAGCCAACTACAGGGAACATCCTACGAGCAGTACTTC. The chain combines TRBV4-1 with TRBJ2-7, with D perhaps matching TRBD1 (6 bases). CDR3 size: 15 residues. Trimming pared 2 bases from V and 1 base from J, leaving 12 bases between. Germline values: CDR1 MGHRA, CDR2 YSYEKL.